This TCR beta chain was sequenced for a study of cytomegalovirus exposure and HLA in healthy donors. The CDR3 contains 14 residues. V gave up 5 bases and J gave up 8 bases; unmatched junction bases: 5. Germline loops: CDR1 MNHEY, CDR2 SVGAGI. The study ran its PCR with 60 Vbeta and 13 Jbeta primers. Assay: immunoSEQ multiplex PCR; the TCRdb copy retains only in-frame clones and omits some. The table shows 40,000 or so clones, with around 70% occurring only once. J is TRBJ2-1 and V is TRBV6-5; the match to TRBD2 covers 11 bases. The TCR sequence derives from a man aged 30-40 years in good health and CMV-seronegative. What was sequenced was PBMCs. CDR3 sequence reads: CASSLSGRAYEQFF. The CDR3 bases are TGTGCCAGCAGTCTTAGCGGGAGGGCCTATGAGCAGTTCTTC.